This TCR beta chain was sequenced for a study of T cell responses to AZD1222 COVID-19 vaccine (TCRdb year 2021). Regarding the research as a whole: TCR sequencing covered fewer than 250 trial participants: 200 to 210 given two doses of AZD1222 and approximately 26 given two doses of MenACWY control vaccine. Enrollment into the trials was organized by age into subgroups of 18-55, 56-69 and 70-plus years, and those subgroups contained approximately 160, 26 and 62 TCR-sequenced participants, respectively.

Concerning this clone itself: Its antigen is not yet known. Base qualities are not recorded, but no much larger clone differs from it by a single base.

The study at large found these results: Spike-specific TCR breadth and depth rose significantly after two AZD1222 doses compared with day 0 and with MenACWY recipients. Conclusions about previously exposed vaccinees are limited, since just 6 or 7 AZD1222 recipients were seropositive for SARS-CoV-2 at baseline. Epitopes outside the regions mutated in the B.1.351 and B.1.1.7 variants were reportedly recognized by nearly half of the unique spike-specific TCRs. The 56-69-year group was small, and its depth increase did not reach significance, likely because of low power. Most participants were white British and females outnumbered males, and the authors suggested that clonal diversity may have been underestimated. No day 14 peak-response samples were available, so repertoires were characterized only after the peak T cell response. Vaccine-associated CD4 TCRs spanned the whole spike protein, with dominant responses in regions 160-218 and 743-854.

The sample's time point label, decoded: about 28 days (+/-7) after the second vaccine dose. AZD1222 recipients with second doses at about 4 weeks or about 12 weeks were pooled, because spike-specific TCR depth and breadth did not differ between schedules. Vaccinee samples came from UK trials COV001 and COV002, including a single-blind randomized controlled phase 2/3 trial of AZD1222 (ChAdOx1 nCoV-19) in healthy adults. For TCRbeta chain sequencing, PBMC samples were collected from trial participants at day 0 and at day 28 after the second dose. The CDR3 regions of human TCRbeta chains were analyzed by immunosequencing. In the original analysis: Repertoire TCRs were matched against a reference library of SARS-CoV-2-specific TCRs generated with the MIRA antigen-specificity platform. Breadth meant the fraction of unique TCRs that were SARS-CoV-2-associated, whereas depth meant the fraction of total T cells that were SARS-CoV-2-associated. Each spike-specific TCR was assigned to its reactive spike region and to a CD4 or CD8 class using the MIRA data. Log10-transformed breadth and depth values were compared by one-way ANOVA with Sidak's multiple comparisons tests. TCRdb stores this immuneACCESS table with in-frame sequences only. Part of the clones is absent; in the studies checked, under half of the shortfall reflects unresolved V genes, and no reason is known for the rest. That table gives V, J and clone size, and the DNA gave D and trimming. A total of 150,000 to 200,000 clones appear in this sample, approximately 88% of them only once. 0.95% to 1.1% of the sample goes to the ten largest clones.

The germline V gene supplies CDR1 MGHRA and CDR2 YSYEKL. The CDR3 runs 16 residues from the cysteine to the phenylalanine. The DNA shown is the 48-base CDR3, in frame from base 1. V loses 0 bases, J loses 9 bases, and the germline ends lie 15 bases apart. The TCR comes from an adult who received the AZD1222 COVID-19 vaccine. Here the chain combines TRBV4-1 and TRBJ1-6; no D gene call is confident. The sample consisted of peripheral blood, taken 28 days after the second AZD1222 dose. The CDR3 corresponds to CASSQDAGRRSSPLHF. Read as DNA, the sequence is TGCGCCAGCAGCCAAGATGCCGGGAGAAGAAGTTCACCCCTCCACTTT.